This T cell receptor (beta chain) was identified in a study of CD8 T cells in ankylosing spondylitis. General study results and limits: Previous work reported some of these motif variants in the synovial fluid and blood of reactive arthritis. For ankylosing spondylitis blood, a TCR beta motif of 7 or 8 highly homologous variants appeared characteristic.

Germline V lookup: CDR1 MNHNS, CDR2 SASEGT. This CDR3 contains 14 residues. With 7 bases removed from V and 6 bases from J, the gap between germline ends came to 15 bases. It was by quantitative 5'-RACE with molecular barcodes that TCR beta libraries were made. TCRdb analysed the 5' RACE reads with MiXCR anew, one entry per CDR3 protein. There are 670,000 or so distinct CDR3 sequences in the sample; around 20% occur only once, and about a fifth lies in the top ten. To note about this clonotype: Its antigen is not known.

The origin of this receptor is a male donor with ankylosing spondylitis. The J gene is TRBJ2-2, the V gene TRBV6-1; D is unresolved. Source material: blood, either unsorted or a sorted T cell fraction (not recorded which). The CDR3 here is CASTRDVASGELFF. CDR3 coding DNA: TGTGCCAGCACCCGCGATGTAGCATCCGGGGAGCTGTTTTTT.